These T cell receptor beta chains were read from a single sample in a study of tumor and adjacent non-tumor tissue in lung cancer. TCRdb redid the calling of the multiplex PCR reads with MiXCR, one entry per CDR3 protein. Of about 200,000 distinct CDR3 sequences in the sample, less than 80% are singletons; the top ten hold roughly a quarter. Sequenced input: lung tumor tissue. These receptors all come from a man between 60 and 70 years old with non-small cell lung cancer. Both conserved end residues are part of each CDR3. Fields, in order: CDR3 DNA, CDR3 protein, clone size, D gene, V gene, J gene. D genes are given only for firm matches. A clone size is listed for some rows: how often the clone was seen (once, few, many), or a class if it is expanded.

DNA: TGTGCCAGCACCCAACCGGGACAGGGGGTCTATGGCTACACCTTC; CDR3: CASTQPGQGVYGYTF; size: -; D: TRBD1; V: TRBV6-6; J: TRBJ1-2
DNA: TGTGCCAGCAGTCCCCGGGGCAACCAAGAGACCCAGTATTTC; CDR3: CASSPRGNQETQYF; size: few; D: -; V: TRBV6-2/TRBV6-3; J: TRBJ2-5
DNA: TGTGCCAGCACCGGACTAGCGGGGGGCCTCACAGATACGCAGTATTTT; CDR3: CASTGLAGGLTDTQYF; size: -; D: TRBD2; V: TRBV6-1; J: TRBJ2-3
DNA: TGTGCCAGCAGTGAACAAGCGGGGGGGTTAGATGAGCAGTTCTTC; CDR3: CASSEQAGGLDEQFF; size: -; D: TRBD2; V: TRBV6-1; J: TRBJ2-1
DNA: TGTGCCAGCAGTTACTCTCCGAACAGGGGGCTCTCTGGAAACACCATATATTTT; CDR3: CASSYSPNRGLSGNTIYF; size: -; D: TRBD1; V: TRBV6-5; J: TRBJ1-3
DNA: TGTGCCAGCAGCTTAGATCTCATGGCCTACGAGCAGTACTTC; CDR3: CASSLDLMAYEQYF; size: -; D: -; V: TRBV11-3; J: TRBJ2-7
DNA: TGTTCCAGCTCACTGTTACAGGGAGAGAACACTGAAGCTTTCTTT; CDR3: CSSSLLQGENTEAFF; size: -; D: -; V: TRBV18; J: TRBJ1-1
DNA: TGTGCCTGGAGTGTGGGTAACCAAGAGACCCAGTACTTC; CDR3: CAWSVGNQETQYF; size: -; D: -; V: TRBV30; J: TRBJ2-5
DNA: TGCAGTGCTATAAGACAGGGCCACGAGCAGTACTTC; CDR3: CSAIRQGHEQYF; size: many; D: TRBD1; V: TRBV20-1; J: TRBJ2-7
DNA: TGCAGTGCCGGAAGGGCCCATGGCTACACCTTC; CDR3: CSAGRAHGYTF; size: -; D: -; V: TRBV20-1; J: TRBJ1-2
DNA: TGCAGCGTTGACGGCCAGGGAAACACCGGGGAGTTGGTTTTT; CDR3: CSVDGQGNTGELVF; size: -; D: -; V: TRBV29-1; J: TRBJ2-2
DNA: TGCAGTACTAGACCCTTAGCGGGAGGGTCGATTTACGAGCAGTACTTC; CDR3: CSTRPLAGGSIYEQYF; size: -; D: TRBD2; V: TRBV20-1; J: TRBJ2-7
DNA: TGTGCCGGCAGCTTAGTGATGGGGAATTATTATGGCTACACCTTC; CDR3: CAGSLVMGNYYGYTF; size: -; D: -; V: TRBV11-2; J: TRBJ1-2
DNA: TGTGCCAGCAGTTACTCGTTTCAGCCCATGAACACTGAAGCTTTCTTT; CDR3: CASSYSFQPMNTEAFF; size: few; D: -; V: TRBV6-5; J: TRBJ1-1
DNA: TGCGCCAGCAGCCAAGATGGGATGGCGACAGGAGCTTACGAGCAGTACTTC; CDR3: CASSQDGMATGAYEQYF; size: -; D: -; V: TRBV4-3; J: TRBJ2-7
DNA: TGTGCCAGTAGTAGGGGACAACTCTCCTACGAGCAGTACTTC; CDR3: CASSRGQLSYEQYF; size: -; D: -; V: TRBV19; J: TRBJ2-7
DNA: TGTGCCAGCAGCTCAGGTGTGGGGAGTGCGCAAGAGACCCAGTACTTC; CDR3: CASSSGVGSAQETQYF; size: -; D: -; V: TRBV12-3/TRBV12-4; J: TRBJ2-5
DNA: TGTGCCAGCAGCTTGGCTTCGGAACAGCCCCAGCATTTT; CDR3: CASSLASEQPQHF; size: -; D: -; V: TRBV5-6; J: TRBJ1-5
DNA: TGCAGCGTTGAAATGGGGGCAGGGGGGTACGAGCAGTACTTC; CDR3: CSVEMGAGGYEQYF; size: many; D: -; V: TRBV29-1; J: TRBJ2-7
DNA: TGCAGTGATAGCACCGATAACCTCTACGAGCAGTACTTC; CDR3: CSDSTDNLYEQYF; size: -; D: -; V: TRBV20-1; J: TRBJ2-7
DNA: TGTGCCAGCAGCCGCCGACAGGTCTACGAGCAGTACTTC; CDR3: CASSRRQVYEQYF; size: few; D: -; V: TRBV6-2/TRBV6-3; J: TRBJ2-7
DNA: TGCGCCAGTAGTGTTTCCAGCTGGGGCAGTCAGCCACAGCATTTT; CDR3: CASSVSSWGSQPQHF; size: -; D: -; V: TRBV10-2; J: TRBJ1-5
DNA: TGCGCCAGCAGCCAAGACCCCCAGGGAACGAACACTGAAGCTTTCTTT; CDR3: CASSQDPQGTNTEAFF; size: many; D: -; V: TRBV4-3; J: TRBJ1-1
DNA: TGTACCAGCAGTCCCTCGGAGAGGGGACGCGAGCACTACTTC; CDR3: CTSSPSERGREHYF; size: -; D: -; V: TRBV12-3/TRBV12-4; J: TRBJ2-7
DNA: TGTGCCAGCAGTCGCTACAGCCCGAACACCGGGGAGCTGTTTTTT; CDR3: CASSRYSPNTGELFF; size: -; D: -; V: TRBV6-5; J: TRBJ2-2
DNA: TGTGCCAGCAGCTACGACAGAACGTACGAGCAGTACTTC; CDR3: CASSYDRTYEQYF; size: few; D: -; V: TRBV5-6; J: TRBJ2-7
DNA: TGTGCCACCAGTAGAGACAGGGACGAGGAGCAGTTCTTC; CDR3: CATSRDRDEEQFF; size: -; D: TRBD1; V: TRBV24-1; J: TRBJ2-1
DNA: TGTGTCAGCAGTTTAATCAGGGGCAGTTCACCCCTCCACTTT; CDR3: CVSSLIRGSSPLHF; size: -; D: -; V: TRBV12-3/TRBV12-4; J: TRBJ1-6
DNA: TGTGCCAGCACCGTTGGGAGGGTCGGGCTCTCTGGGGCCAACGTCCTGACTTTC; CDR3: CASTVGRVGLSGANVLTF; size: -; D: TRBD2; V: TRBV7-9; J: TRBJ2-6
DNA: TGTCCCAGCAGTTTCAGACGGGAGCAGTACTTC; CDR3: CPSSFRREQYF; size: -; D: -; V: TRBV12-3/TRBV12-4; J: TRBJ2-7
DNA: TGTGCCAGCAGTTTAGCCCTAACGGTAGTCAATGGGCAGTTCTTC; CDR3: CASSLALTVVNGQFF; size: -; D: -; V: TRBV12-3/TRBV12-4; J: TRBJ2-1
DNA: TGCGCCAGCAGCTTGGGGCAGAGGGATCAGCCCCACCATTTT; CDR3: CASSLGQRDQPHHF; size: -; D: -; V: TRBV5-1; J: TRBJ1-5
DNA: TGTGCCAGCAGCCAAGTTGCAGGTATGGTGCGCTATCAGCCCCAGCATTTT; CDR3: CASSQVAGMVRYQPQHF; size: -; D: -; V: TRBV4-2; J: TRBJ1-5
DNA: TGTGCCAGCAGTTATGGGTCGGAGCGACCCTACGAGCAGTACTTC; CDR3: CASSYGSERPYEQYF; size: -; D: -; V: TRBV6-5; J: TRBJ2-7
DNA: TGCGCCAGCAGCTTACCAGGAGGGACCCAGTACTTC; CDR3: CASSLPGGTQYF; size: -; D: -; V: TRBV5-1; J: TRBJ2-5
DNA: TGTGCCAGCACCCCGGCGCACCTGAATAATTCACCCCTCCACTTT; CDR3: CASTPAHLNNSPLHF; size: few; D: -; V: TRBV4-2; J: TRBJ1-6
DNA: TGTGCCAGCAGCTCCTCGGGCGGCTACACCTTC; CDR3: CASSSSGGYTF; size: few; D: -; V: TRBV7-9; J: TRBJ1-2
DNA: TGCAGTCAGGGGGACCTAAAGGTGGCGATCCACGAGCAGTACTTC; CDR3: CSQGDLKVAIHEQYF; size: -; D: TRBD1; V: TRBV20-1; J: TRBJ2-7
DNA: TGTACCAGCAGTTACACGGCAGGGGTTCCAGATAGGCAGTATTTT; CDR3: CTSSYTAGVPDRQYF; size: once; D: -; V: TRBV6-5; J: TRBJ2-3
DNA: TGTGTCAGCAGCTTGTCTCTAGATACGCGGTATTTT; CDR3: CVSSLSLDTRYF; size: -; D: -; V: TRBV5-4; J: TRBJ2-3
DNA: TGCAGCATCCTGGTTGGGAATTCACCCCTCCACTTT; CDR3: CSILVGNSPLHF; size: once; D: -; V: TRBV29-1; J: TRBJ1-6
DNA: TGTGCCTGCAGCGTAGGACTAGCGGTATACAATGAGGAGTTCTTC; CDR3: CACSVGLAVYNEEFF; size: -; D: TRBD2; V: TRBV9; J: TRBJ2-1
DNA: TGTGCCAGCAGCCCGGGAACAGGGCTACGCACAGATACGGAGTATTTT; CDR3: CASSPGTGLRTDTEYF; size: -; D: -; V: TRBV5-6; J: TRBJ2-3
DNA: TGCGCCAGCGGCCAGCACGGAACCTACGAGCAGTACTTC; CDR3: CASGQHGTYEQYF; size: -; D: -; V: TRBV4-3; J: TRBJ2-7
DNA: TGTGCCAGCAGCCCTGGGGAGGTTTACAATCTTTACACAGATACGCAGTATTTT; CDR3: CASSPGEVYNLYTDTQYF; size: many; D: -; V: TRBV14; J: TRBJ2-3
DNA: TGTGCCAGCAATCAGGAGGTCGACAGGGCTTACAATGAGCAGTTCTTC; CDR3: CASNQEVDRAYNEQFF; size: -; D: TRBD1; V: TRBV4-2; J: TRBJ2-1
DNA: TGCGCCAGCAGCTTGGCCGGTATAACGGCACAAGAGACCCAGTACTTC; CDR3: CASSLAGITAQETQYF; size: few; D: -; V: TRBV5-1; J: TRBJ2-5
DNA: TGTGCCACCAGTGATCACAGGGTAGAGTGGCCCCAGCATTTT; CDR3: CATSDHRVEWPQHF; size: few; D: -; V: TRBV24-1; J: TRBJ1-5
DNA: TGTGCCAGCAGCGTCTGGGTAACCGATGAGCAGTTCTTC; CDR3: CASSVWVTDEQFF; size: -; D: -; V: TRBV6-2/TRBV6-3; J: TRBJ2-1
DNA: TGTGCCAGCAGTGAAATGTCGGGAGGGTACAATGAGAAGTTATTC; CDR3: CASSEMSGGYNEKLF; size: -; D: TRBD2; V: TRBV6-1; J: TRBJ2-1
DNA: TGTGCCAGCAGCAGACCTCCGGGACAGGTCGAAGAAAAACTGTTTTTT; CDR3: CASSRPPGQVEEKLFF; size: -; D: -; V: TRBV21-1; J: TRBJ1-4
DNA: TGTGCCAGCAGCAAGGGTCGAAGGGGGACTGAAGCTTTCTTT; CDR3: CASSKGRRGTEAFF; size: once; D: -; V: TRBV7-2; J: TRBJ1-1
DNA: TGTGCCAGCAGCTCCCCGACAGGGGCGAACACTGAAGCTTTCTTT; CDR3: CASSSPTGANTEAFF; size: -; D: TRBD1; V: TRBV6-6; J: TRBJ1-1